This passage covers 20 T cell receptor beta chains from one sample sequenced in a study of molecular identifiers for immune sequencing clone quantification. TCRdb recomputed calls from the PCR reads with MiXCR, one row per CDR3 protein. The profile covers 40,000 or so distinct CDR3 sequences, with 15% to 20% appearing a single time and more than 0.95% taken by the ten largest. Sequencing was done on a sample of naive CD8+ T cells from blood, with Jurkat cell RNA spiked in. Stated subset: FACS-sorted CD8+CD4-CCR7+CD45RA+ naive T cells. These receptor sequences come from a human donor in good health. Some libraries in this study had Jurkat cell RNA spiked in.

This clonotype was counted many times. V and J are TRBV5-4 and TRBJ2-7; 7 nucleotides match TRBD2. The CDR3 is 16 residues long. The V and J ends lost 3 bases and 3 bases, in that order; junction bases with no gene match: 12. The germline CDR1 and CDR2 sequences are SGHNT and YYREEE (reference sequence). CDR3 in DNA: TGTGCCAGCAGCTCTTGGGTTAAGGCTAGCGGCTACGAGCAGTACTTC. It encodes CASSSWVKASGYEQYF. The variable domain in full, completed from reference TRBV5-4 and TRBJ2-7, reads ETGVTQSPTHLIKTRGQQVTLRCSSQSGHNTVSWYQQALGQGPQFIFQYYREEENGRGNFPPRFSGLQFPNYSSELNVNALELDDSALYLCASSSWVKASGYEQYFGPGTRLTVT.

In this sample, this clonotype turned up many times. The CDR3 reads CASSLAVAGGWETQYF. CDR3 nucleotides: TGTGCCAGCAGCTTGGCCGTAGCGGGGGGCTGGGAGACCCAGTACTTC. The J gene is TRBJ2-5, the V gene TRBV5-6; 10 bases are a match to TRBD2. Looked up from germline, CDR1 is SGHDT and CDR2 is YYEEEE. The CDR3 sequence is 16 residues long. Trimming at V came to 0 bases and at J to 5 bases, leaving 7 bases not matched to a gene.

Many counts were recorded for this clonotype. The V call is TRBV7-9, the J call TRBJ2-1; TRBD1 matches 8 bases. This CDR3 is built from 17 residues. Trimming removed 3 bases from V and 4 bases from J; junction bases left unmatched: 11. Germline V CDR1 and CDR2: SEHNR, FQNEAQ (reference sequence). CDR3 nucleotides: TGTGCCAGCAGCTTGAGCAATTTTGGACAGGGATACAATGAGCAGTTCTTC. Its protein product is CASSLSNFGQGYNEQFF.

This clonotype was observed many times. The rearrangement links TRBV7-2 to TRBJ2-3; 12 bases agree with TRBD2. This CDR3 region has 17 residues. V lost 5 bases, J lost 0 bases, and 6 bases stayed unmatched. Germline V gene data show CDR1 as SGHTA and CDR2 as FQGNSA. CDR3: CASSPRLAGVSTDTQYF. The CDR3 nucleotides are TGTGCCAGCAGCCCCAGACTAGCGGGAGTGAGCACAGATACGCAGTATTTT.

This clonotype was recorded many times. The gene calls are TRBV7-6 and TRBJ2-3, with 9 bases matching TRBD1. Germline V gene data show CDR1 as SGHVS and CDR2 as FNYEAQ. The CDR3 spans 18 residues. The V gene end was trimmed by 6 bases and the J gene end by 7 bases; junction bases not matched to a gene: 20. The chain's CDR3 is CASSVLPPQGQGVNTQYF. In DNA form, the CDR3 reads TGTGCCAGCAGTGTTCTTCCCCCCCAGGGACAGGGTGTAAATACGCAGTATTTT.

This chain joins TRBV5-1 and TRBJ2-7; 11 bases agree with TRBD1. The CDR3 has 13 residues. CDR1 and CDR2 from the germline V gene are SGHRS and YFSETQ. The ends lost 4 bases at V and 6 bases at J; junction bases unmatched: 3. Here the CDR3 DNA reads TGCGCCAGCAGCCCGGGGACAGGGGGCGAGCAGTACTTC. Residues: CASSPGTGGEQYF.

Many counts were recorded for this clonotype. The chain carries TRBV4-3 and TRBJ2-3; D not resolved. This CDR3 has 13 residues. Germline CDR1 is LGHNA and CDR2 is YSLEER. V dropped 0 bases and J dropped 5 bases, with 6 bases sitting between them. The CDR3 sequence: CASSQDTIDTQYF. Written as DNA, the CDR3 is TGCGCCAGCAGCCAAGACACAATAGATACGCAGTATTTT.

In its sample, this clonotype was seen many times. The chain combines TRBV5-4 with TRBJ2-2; 7 nucleotides agree with TRBD2. Germline assignment: CDR1 SGHNT and CDR2 YYREEE (reference sequence). This CDR3 spans 14 amino acids. Trimming removed 3 bases from V and 5 bases from J; junction bases left unmatched: 4. CDR3 sequence reads: CASSSGAGTGELFF. CDR3 nucleotide sequence: TGTGCCAGCAGCTCGGGAGCGGGGACCGGGGAGCTGTTTTTT.

This clonotype was seen many times. This chain links TRBV6-5 with TRBJ2-3; 8 nucleotides align to TRBD1. The J segment lost 4 bases and the V segment lost 3 bases, leaving 6 bases of the junction unmatched. The CDR3 has 15 amino acids. CDR1 is MNHEY and CDR2 is SVGAGI in the germline V gene. The CDR3 region is CASSYYTGGSDTQYF. The CDR3 DNA reads TGTGCCAGCAGTTATTATACAGGGGGATCAGATACGCAGTATTTT.

This clonotype showed up many times. The rearrangement joins TRBV7-2 to TRBJ2-1; D gene unclear. The CDR3 runs 15 residues. Per germline, CDR1 SGHTA and CDR2 FQGNSA. The V gene lost 1 base and the J gene lost 6 bases, with 13 bases spanning the gap. CDR3 nucleotides: TGTGCCAGCAGCTTAGTTGTTACCGCCGGCAATGAGCAGTTCTTC. This sequence encodes CASSLVVTAGNEQFF.

The chain employs TRBV6-6 and TRBJ2-7; D call uncertain. V shed 6 bases and J shed 4 bases, with 10 bases lying between them. The CDR3 has 12 residues. The germline gives CDR1 MNHNY, CDR2 SVGAGI (reference sequence). CDR3 protein: CASRSPWYEQYF. The CDR3 nucleotides are TGTGCCAGCAGATCTCCATGGTACGAGCAGTACTTC.

Ten or more counts support this clonotype. The V call is TRBV12-3 or TRBV12-4, the J call TRBJ2-3; D uncertain. With 1 base removed from V and 8 bases from J, the gap between germline ends came to 16 bases. The CDR3 runs 15 residues. CDR3 loop: CASSLGVYPSGTQYF. The CDR3 DNA sequence: TGTGCCAGCAGTTTAGGGGTCTACCCCTCAGGTACGCAGTATTTT.

The chain employs TRBV5-6 and TRBJ1-2, with unresolved D. V shed 0 bases and J shed 6 bases, with 12 bases lying between them. The CDR3 has 14 amino acids. Germline V gene sequence: CDR1 SGHDT, CDR2 YYEEEE. The CDR3 protein is CASSLEGIENGYTF. The CDR3 DNA is TGTGCCAGCAGCTTGGAGGGAATCGAGAATGGCTACACCTTC.

This clonotype was detected ten times or more. The rearrangement uses TRBV5-6 and TRBJ2-7; D tentatively reads TRBD1 or TRBD2 (5 bases each). Per the germline V gene, CDR1 is SGHDT and CDR2 is YYEEEE. The CDR3 runs to 15 residues. The V end lost 0 bases, the J end lost 3 bases, and 13 bases lay between the germline ends. The CDR3 sequence is CASSLDGAGNYEQYF. The CDR3 DNA reads as TGTGCCAGCAGCTTGGACGGGGCCGGAAACTACGAGCAGTACTTC. Full variable domain (remainder filled in from reference TRBV5-6 and TRBJ2-7): DAGVTQSPTHLIKTRGQQVTLRCSPKSGHDTVSWYQQALGQGPQFIFQYYEEEERQRGNFPDRFSGHQFPNYSSELNVNALLLGDSALYLCASSLDGAGNYEQYFGPGTRLTVT.

This clonotype was seen repeatedly, ten times or more. The genes are TRBV19 and TRBJ2-7; TRBD2 might be the D (6 bases). The CDR3 runs 13 residues. Trimming pared 7 bases from V and 2 bases from J, leaving 12 bases between. The germline V gene has CDR1 LNHDA and CDR2 SQIVND (reference sequence). CDR3 region: CASTGGPTYEQYF. The CDR3 bases are TGTGCCAGTACCGGGGGTCCCACCTACGAGCAGTACTTC.

J is TRBJ2-3 and V is TRBV28; TRBD2 matches at 12 bases. The germline V gene has CDR1 MDHEN and CDR2 SYDVKM. Trimming removed 3 bases from V and 3 bases from J; junction bases left unmatched: 4. The CDR3 length is 16 residues. In nucleotides, the CDR3 is TGTGCCAGCAGTTTCGCACTAGCGGGGGGTACAGATACGCAGTATTTT. Translating gives CASSFALAGGTDTQYF. Full variable domain (remainder filled in from reference TRBV28 and TRBJ2-3): DVKVTQSSRYLVKRTGEKVFLECVQDMDHENMFWYRQDPGLGLRLIYFSYDVKMKEKGDIPEGYSVSREKKERFSLILESASTNQTSMYLCASSFALAGGTDTQYFGPGTRLTVL.

This clonotype has a count of ten or more. V and J are TRBV20-1 and TRBJ2-7, with no clear D. The germline gives CDR1 DFQATT, CDR2 SNEGSKA (reference sequence). The CDR3 is 12 amino acids. V was pared by 3 bases and J by 1 base, with 7 bases between. In DNA, the CDR3 is TGCAGTGCTAGTCCGGCGTCCTACGAGCAGTACTTC. Protein: CSASPASYEQYF.

The chain has TRBV6-2 or TRBV6-3 and TRBJ2-7; unclear D gene. The CDR3 is made up of 17 amino acids. Deletions cut 4 bases from V and 1 base from J, with 20 bases between. Per the germline V gene, CDR1 is MNHEY and CDR2 is SVGEGT. CDR3 protein: CASSFPLFGAASYEQYF. Written as DNA, the CDR3 is TGTGCCAGCAGTTTCCCCCTCTTCGGAGCCGCGTCCTACGAGCAGTACTTC.

This clonotype was detected many times. The gene calls are TRBV28 and TRBJ1-1, with 7 nucleotides matching TRBD1. The CDR3 runs 15 residues. The ends lost 6 bases at V and 1 base at J; junction bases unmatched: 8. Germline assignment: CDR1 MDHEN and CDR2 SYDVKM. The CDR3 loop is CASRTGTVTNTEAFF. The CDR3 DNA follows: TGTGCCAGCAGAACCGGGACAGTGACGAACACTGAAGCTTTCTTT.

The chain combines TRBV20-1 with TRBJ2-3; 13 positions match TRBD2. The germline V gene encodes CDR1 DFQATT and CDR2 SNEGSKA (reference sequence). This CDR3 spans 18 amino acids. Trimming cost V 5 bases and J 2 bases; bases outside gene matches: 13. This CDR3 reads CSASATGGTSGTTDTQYF. The CDR3 nucleotides read TGCAGTGCTTCGGCCACAGGGGGGACTAGCGGGACCACAGATACGCAGTATTTT.